One T cell receptor (beta chain) is described in this entry. Its antigen remains unknown. Focal radiation and CTLA-4 blockade (ipilimumab) were tested in chemo-refractory metastatic non-small-cell lung cancer patients. This CDR3 is built from 14 residues. Trimming took off 6 bases at V and 1 base at J, with 8 bases between the two ends. CDR1 and CDR2 (germline): SGHRS, YFSETQ. This sample is part of a study of radiotherapy plus CTLA-4 blockade in lung cancer. Whole-study context: Disease control reached roughly 33%, with objective responses in less than 20%. Findings and limits, study-wide: TCR clones from tumors expanded in blood after radiotherapy plus ipilimumab. Reports state that early shifts in blood T cell clones, with interferon-beta, best predicted response.

Profiled with immunoSEQ multiplex PCR; TCRdb holds only in-frame clones, not every one. The sample includes roughly 70,000 clones, around 87% of them seen just once. This sample comprised peripheral blood, obtained from a patient treated with radiotherapy plus ipilimumab. This clonotype was obtained from a human donor with non-small cell lung cancer that progressed on radiotherapy plus ipilimumab. V is TRBV5-1 and J is TRBJ2-6; D uncertain. CDR3 in DNA: TGCGCCAGCACCAACGGATCTGGGGCCAACGTCCTGACTTTC. Translated: CASTNGSGANVLTF.